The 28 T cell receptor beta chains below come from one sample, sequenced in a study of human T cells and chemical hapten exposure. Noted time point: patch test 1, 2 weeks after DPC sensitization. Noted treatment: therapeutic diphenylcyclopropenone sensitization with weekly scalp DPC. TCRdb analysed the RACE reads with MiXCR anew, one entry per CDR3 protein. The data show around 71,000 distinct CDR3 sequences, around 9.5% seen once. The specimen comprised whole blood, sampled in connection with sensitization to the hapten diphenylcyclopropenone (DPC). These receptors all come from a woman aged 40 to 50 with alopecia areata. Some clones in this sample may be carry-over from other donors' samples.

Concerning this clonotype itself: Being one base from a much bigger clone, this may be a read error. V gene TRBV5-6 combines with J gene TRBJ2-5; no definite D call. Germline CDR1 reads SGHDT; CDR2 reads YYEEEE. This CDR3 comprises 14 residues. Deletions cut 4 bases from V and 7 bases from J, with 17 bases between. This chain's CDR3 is CASSPTIRTGTQYF. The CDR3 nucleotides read TGTGCCAGCAGCCCTACGATACGAACGGGGACCCAGTACTTC.

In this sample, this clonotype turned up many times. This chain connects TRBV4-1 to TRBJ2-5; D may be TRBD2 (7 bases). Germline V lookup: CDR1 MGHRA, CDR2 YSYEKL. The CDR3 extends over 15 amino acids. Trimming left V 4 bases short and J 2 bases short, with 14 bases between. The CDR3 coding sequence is TGCGCCAGCAGCCCCATGGGGGGGCGTCAAGAGACCCAGTACTTC. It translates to CASSPMGGRQETQYF.

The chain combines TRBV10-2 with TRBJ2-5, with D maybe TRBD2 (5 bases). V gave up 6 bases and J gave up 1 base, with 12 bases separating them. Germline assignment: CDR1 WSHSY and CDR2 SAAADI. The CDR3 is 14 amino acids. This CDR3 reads CASRFDRGQETQYF. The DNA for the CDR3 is TGCGCCAGCAGATTCGATCGGGGCCAAGAGACCCAGTACTTC.

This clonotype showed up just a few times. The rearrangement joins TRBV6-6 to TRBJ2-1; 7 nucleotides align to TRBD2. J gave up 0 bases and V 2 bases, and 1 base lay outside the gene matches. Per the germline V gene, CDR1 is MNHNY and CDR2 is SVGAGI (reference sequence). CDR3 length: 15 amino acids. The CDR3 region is CASSYGGGSYNEQFF. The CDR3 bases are TGTGCCAGCAGTTACGGGGGGGGCTCCTACAATGAGCAGTTCTTC.

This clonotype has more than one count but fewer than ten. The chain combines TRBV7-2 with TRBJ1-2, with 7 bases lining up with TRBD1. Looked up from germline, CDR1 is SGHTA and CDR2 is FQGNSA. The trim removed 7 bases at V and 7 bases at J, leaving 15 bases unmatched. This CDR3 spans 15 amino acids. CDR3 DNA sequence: TGTGCCAGCACAATATGGGGAGGGGGCTTGTTTGGCTACACCTTC. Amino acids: CASTIWGGGLFGYTF.

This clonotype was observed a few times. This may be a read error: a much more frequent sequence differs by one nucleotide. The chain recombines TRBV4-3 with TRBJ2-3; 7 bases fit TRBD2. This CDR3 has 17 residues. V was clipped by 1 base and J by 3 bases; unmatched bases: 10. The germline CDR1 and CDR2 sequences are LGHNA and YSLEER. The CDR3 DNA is TGCGCCAGCAGCCAAGGAGGGACTAACGCAGGGACAGATACGCAGTATTTT. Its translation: CASSQGGTNAGTDTQYF.

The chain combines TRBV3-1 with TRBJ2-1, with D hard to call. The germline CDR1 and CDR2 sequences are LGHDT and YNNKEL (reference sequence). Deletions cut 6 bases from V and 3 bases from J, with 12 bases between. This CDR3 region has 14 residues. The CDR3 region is CASSPIDLYNEQFF. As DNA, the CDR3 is TGTGCCAGCAGTCCTATAGACCTCTACAATGAGCAGTTCTTC.

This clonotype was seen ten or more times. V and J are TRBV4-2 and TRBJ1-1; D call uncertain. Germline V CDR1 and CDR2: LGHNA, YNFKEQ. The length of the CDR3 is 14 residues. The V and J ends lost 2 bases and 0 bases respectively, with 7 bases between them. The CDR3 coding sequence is TGTGCCAGCAGCCAATACGGACTGAACACTGAAGCTTTCTTT. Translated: CASSQYGLNTEAFF.

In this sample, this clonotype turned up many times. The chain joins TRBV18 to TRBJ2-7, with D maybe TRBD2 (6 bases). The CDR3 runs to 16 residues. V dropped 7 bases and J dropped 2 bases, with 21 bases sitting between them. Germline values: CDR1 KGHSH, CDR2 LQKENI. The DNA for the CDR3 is TGTGCCAGCTGGAACCAAGCGGGTTTTGGGGCCTACGAGCAGTACTTC. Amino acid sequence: CASWNQAGFGAYEQYF. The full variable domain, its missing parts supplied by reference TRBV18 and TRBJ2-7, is NAGVMQNPRHLVRRRGQEARLRCSPMKGHSHVYWYRQLPEEGLKFMVYLQKENIIDESGMPKERFSAEFPKEGPSILRIQQVVRGDSAAYFCASWNQAGFGAYEQYFGPGTRLTVT.

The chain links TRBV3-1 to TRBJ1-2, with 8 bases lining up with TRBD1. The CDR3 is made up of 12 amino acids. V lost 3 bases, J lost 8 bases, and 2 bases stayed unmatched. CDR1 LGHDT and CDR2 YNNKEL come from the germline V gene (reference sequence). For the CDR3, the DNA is TGTGCCAGCAGCCAGACAGGGGACGGCTACACCTTC. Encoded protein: CASSQTGDGYTF. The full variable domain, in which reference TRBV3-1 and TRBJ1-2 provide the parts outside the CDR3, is DTAVSQTPKYLVTQMGNDKSIKCEQNLGHDTMYWYKQDSKKFLKIMFSYNNKELIINETVPNRFSPKSPDKAHLNLHINSLELGDSAVYFCASSQTGDGYTFGSGTRLTVV.

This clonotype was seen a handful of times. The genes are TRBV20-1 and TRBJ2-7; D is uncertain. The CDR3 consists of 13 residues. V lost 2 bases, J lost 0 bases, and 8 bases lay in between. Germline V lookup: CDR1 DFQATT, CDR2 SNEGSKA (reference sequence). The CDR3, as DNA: TGCAGTGCTAGAAGTATTACCTCCTACGAGCAGTACTTC. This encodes CSARSITSYEQYF.

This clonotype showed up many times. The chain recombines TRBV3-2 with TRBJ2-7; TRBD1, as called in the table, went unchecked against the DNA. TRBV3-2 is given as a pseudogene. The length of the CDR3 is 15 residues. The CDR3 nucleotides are TGTGCCAGCAGCCCCGCGACAGGGAATTTCTACGAGCAGTACTTC. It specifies CASSPATGNFYEQYF.

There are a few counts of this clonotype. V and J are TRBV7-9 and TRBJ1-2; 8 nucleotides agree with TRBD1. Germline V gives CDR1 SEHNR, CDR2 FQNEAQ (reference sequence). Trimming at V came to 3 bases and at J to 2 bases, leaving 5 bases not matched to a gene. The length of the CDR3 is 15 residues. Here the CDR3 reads CASSFEGQGNYGYTF. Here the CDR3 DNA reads TGTGCCAGCAGCTTTGAAGGACAGGGCAACTATGGCTACACCTTC.

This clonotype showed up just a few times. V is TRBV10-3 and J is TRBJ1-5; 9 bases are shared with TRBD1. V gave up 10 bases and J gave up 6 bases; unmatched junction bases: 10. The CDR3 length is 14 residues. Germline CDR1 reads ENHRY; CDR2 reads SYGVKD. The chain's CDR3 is CASNTGQGLQPQHF. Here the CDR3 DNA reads TGTGCCAGTAATACGGGACAGGGCCTTCAGCCCCAGCATTTT.

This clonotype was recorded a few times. CDR3 protein: CASSPSGGAVYNEQFF. DNA of the CDR3: TGTGCCAGCAGTCCGAGCGGGGGGGCAGTCTACAATGAGCAGTTCTTC. The chain has TRBV6-6 and TRBJ2-1; 10 nucleotides match TRBD2. This CDR3 has 16 amino acids. Germline CDR1 and CDR2: MNHNY and SVGAGI (reference sequence). V lost 5 bases, J lost 3 bases, and 7 bases stayed unmatched.

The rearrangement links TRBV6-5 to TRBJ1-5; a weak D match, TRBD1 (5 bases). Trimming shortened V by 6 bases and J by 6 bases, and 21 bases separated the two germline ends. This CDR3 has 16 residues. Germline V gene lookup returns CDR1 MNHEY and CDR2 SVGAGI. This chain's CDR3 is CASSRTWGAAGQPQHF. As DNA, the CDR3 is TGTGCCAGCAGCCGTACATGGGGCGCGGCCGGTCAGCCCCAGCATTTT.

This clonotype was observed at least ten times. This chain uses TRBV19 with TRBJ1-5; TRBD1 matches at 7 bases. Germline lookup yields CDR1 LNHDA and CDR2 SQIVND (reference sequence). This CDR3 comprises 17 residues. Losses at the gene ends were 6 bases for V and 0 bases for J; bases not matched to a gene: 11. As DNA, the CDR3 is TGTGCCAGTAGCATAACCCGAGGACAGGATAGCAATCAGCCCCAGCATTTT. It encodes CASSITRGQDSNQPQHF.

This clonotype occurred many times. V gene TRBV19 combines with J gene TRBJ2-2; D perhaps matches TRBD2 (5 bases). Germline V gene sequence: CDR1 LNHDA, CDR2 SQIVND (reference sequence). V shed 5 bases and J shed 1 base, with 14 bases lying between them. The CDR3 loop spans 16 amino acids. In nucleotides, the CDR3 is TGTGCCAGTAGTGTCCAACGGGCGGGGAACACCGGGGAGCTGTTTTTT. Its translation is CASSVQRAGNTGELFF.

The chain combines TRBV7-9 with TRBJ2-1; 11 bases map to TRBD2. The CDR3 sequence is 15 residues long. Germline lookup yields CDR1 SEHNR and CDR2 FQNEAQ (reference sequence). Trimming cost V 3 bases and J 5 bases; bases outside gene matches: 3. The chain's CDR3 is CASSLGLAANNEQFF. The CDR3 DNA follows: TGTGCCAGCAGCTTGGGACTAGCGGCAAACAATGAGCAGTTCTTC.

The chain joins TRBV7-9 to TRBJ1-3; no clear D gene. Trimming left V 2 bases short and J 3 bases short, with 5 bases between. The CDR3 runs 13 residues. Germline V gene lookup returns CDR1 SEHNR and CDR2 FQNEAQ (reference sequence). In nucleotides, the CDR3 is TGTGCCAGCAGCTTATACGTTGGAAACACCATATATTTT. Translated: CASSLYVGNTIYF.

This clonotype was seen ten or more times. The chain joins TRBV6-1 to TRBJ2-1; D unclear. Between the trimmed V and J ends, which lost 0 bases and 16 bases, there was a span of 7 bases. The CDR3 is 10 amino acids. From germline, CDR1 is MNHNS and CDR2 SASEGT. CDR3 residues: CASSEASLFF. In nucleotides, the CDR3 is TGTGCCAGCAGTGAAGCGTCTCTATTCTTC.

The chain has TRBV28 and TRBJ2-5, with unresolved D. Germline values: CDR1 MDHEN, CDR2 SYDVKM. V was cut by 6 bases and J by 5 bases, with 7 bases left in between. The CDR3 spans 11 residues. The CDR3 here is CASRAKETQYF. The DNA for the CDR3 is TGTGCCAGCAGGGCAAAGGAGACCCAGTACTTC.

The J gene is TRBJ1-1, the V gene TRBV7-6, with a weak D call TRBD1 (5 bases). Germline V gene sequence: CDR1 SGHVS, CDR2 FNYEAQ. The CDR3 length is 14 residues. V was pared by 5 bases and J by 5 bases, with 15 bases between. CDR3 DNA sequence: TGTGCCAGCAGCCTCACGTCGGGGGGGACTGAAGCTTTCTTT. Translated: CASSLTSGGTEAFF. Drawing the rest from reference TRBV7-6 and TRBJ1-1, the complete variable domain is GAGVSQSPRYKVTKRGQDVALRCDPISGHVSLYWYRQALGQGPEFLTYFNYEAQQDKSGLPNDRFSAERPEGSISTLTIQRTEQRDSAMYRCASSLTSGGTEAFFGQGTRLTVV.

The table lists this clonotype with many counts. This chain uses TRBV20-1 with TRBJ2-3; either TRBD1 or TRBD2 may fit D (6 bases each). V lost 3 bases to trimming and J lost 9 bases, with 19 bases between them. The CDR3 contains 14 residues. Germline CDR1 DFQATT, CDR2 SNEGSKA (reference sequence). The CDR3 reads CSASVGGTPGTQYF. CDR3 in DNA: TGCAGTGCTAGTGTAGGGGGGACTCCTGGGACGCAGTATTTT.

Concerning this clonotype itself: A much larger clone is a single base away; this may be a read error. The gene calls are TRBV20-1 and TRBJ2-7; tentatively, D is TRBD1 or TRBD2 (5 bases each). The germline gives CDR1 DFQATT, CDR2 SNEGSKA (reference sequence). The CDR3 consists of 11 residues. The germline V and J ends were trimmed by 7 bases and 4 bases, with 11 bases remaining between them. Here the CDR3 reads CSVEWGYEQYF. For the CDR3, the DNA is TGCAGTGTCGAGTGGGGGTACGAGCAGTACTTC.

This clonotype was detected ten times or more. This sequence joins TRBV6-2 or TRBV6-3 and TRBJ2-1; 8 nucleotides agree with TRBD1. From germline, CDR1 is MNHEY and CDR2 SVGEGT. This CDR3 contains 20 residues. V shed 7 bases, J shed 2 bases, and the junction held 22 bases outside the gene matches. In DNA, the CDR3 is TGTGCCAGCACCCCTCACGCGGGCAGGGGGCGTACGGGCGCCTACAATGAGCAGTTCTTC. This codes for CASTPHAGRGRTGAYNEQFF.

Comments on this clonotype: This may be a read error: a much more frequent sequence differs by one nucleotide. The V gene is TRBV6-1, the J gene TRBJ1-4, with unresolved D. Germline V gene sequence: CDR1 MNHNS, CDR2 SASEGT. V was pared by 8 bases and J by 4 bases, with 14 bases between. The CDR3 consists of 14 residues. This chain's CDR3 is CASRETRVNEKLFF. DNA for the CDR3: TGTGCCAGCCGGGAGACAAGAGTTAATGAAAAACTGTTTTTT.

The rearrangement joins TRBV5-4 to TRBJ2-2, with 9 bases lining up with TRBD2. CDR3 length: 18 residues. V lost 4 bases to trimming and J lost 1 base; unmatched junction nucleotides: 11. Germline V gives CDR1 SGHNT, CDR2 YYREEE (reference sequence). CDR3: CASSPWASGAGNTGELFF. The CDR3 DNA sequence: TGTGCCAGCAGCCCGTGGGCTAGCGGGGCGGGGAACACCGGGGAGCTGTTTTTT.